This record covers a single T cell receptor (beta chain). While infection was still active, Seattle patients were enrolled and then followed longitudinally. In germline, CDR1 is SGHAT, CDR2 FQNNGV. Trimming cost V 7 bases and J 4 bases, with 18 bases left between them. The length of the CDR3 is 15 residues. This entry belongs to a study of blood T cell repertoires in COVID-19. Study in general: Acute and convalescent COVID-19 samples came from the United States, Italy and Spain.

This table comes from immunoSEQ multiplex PCR, and its TCRdb copy is limited to in-frame clones, with some not included. The top ten hold 2.5% to 3% of the sample, which has over 130,000 clones, about 87% seen once. The source material was peripheral blood. This sequence joins TRBV11-2 and TRBJ2-3, with a tentative D call TRBD1 (5 bases). The receptor's source is a human donor with COVID-19, enrolled during active disease. The donor label of this sample is uncertain. The CDR3 reads CASMRTQGVPDTQYF. For the CDR3, the DNA is TGTGCCAGCATGCGGACCCAAGGGGTCCCAGATACGCAGTATTTT.